This is a list of T cell receptor beta chains from one sample in a study of cytomegalovirus exposure and HLA in healthy donors. Assay: immunoSEQ multiplex PCR; the TCRdb copy retains only in-frame clones and omits some. The table shows some 110,000 clones, with around three quarters occurring only once. The sample consisted of PBMCs. Receptors were obtained from a woman aged 18 to 35 in good health and CMV-seropositive. CDR3s include the opening cysteine and the closing phenylalanine or tryptophan. D genes are given only for firm matches. The size field is filled for only some rows; it gives once, few, many or a size class.

clone size	V gene	D gene	J gene	CDR3 DNA	CDR3 protein
-	TRBV5-1	-	TRBJ2-2	TGCGCCAGCAGCTTGTACGCGGTCAACACCGGGGAGCTGTTTTTT	CASSLYAVNTGELFF
-	TRBV5-8	-	TRBJ2-3	TGTGCCAGCAGCTTGGGAGGCAGGGGCCTGTCGGGCACAGATACGCAGTATTTT	CASSLGGRGLSGTDTQYF
-	TRBV12-1	-	TRBJ2-2	TGTGCCAGCAGCCAATTCCAGCGGGACACCAGGCTCTCCGGGGAGCTGTTTTTT	CASSQFQRDTRLSGELFF
-	TRBV28	TRBD1	TRBJ2-7	TGTGCCAGCAGATGGGACAGGGGAATTACCTACGAGCAGTACTTC	CASRWDRGITYEQYF
few	TRBV5-1	-	TRBJ1-1	TGCGCCAGCAGCTTGGCTTCAGGGATGAACACTGAAGCTTTCTTT	CASSLASGMNTEAFF
-	TRBV6-6	-	TRBJ2-3	TGTGCCAGCACCTCCACAGATACGCAGTATTTT	CASTSTDTQYF
-	TRBV5-1	-	TRBJ2-6	TGCGCCAGCAGCCGAGGGAAGGGAGGGGCCAACGTCCTGACTTTC	CASSRGKGGANVLTF
few	TRBV6-1	-	TRBJ1-4	TGTGCCAGCCAGCGGGGGGCGGAGAATGAAAAACTGTTTTTT	CASQRGAENEKLFF
-	TRBV27	TRBD2	TRBJ2-7	TGTGCCAGCAGTCCGAACTCGTGGACTAGTACGGGATACGAGCAGTACTTC	CASSPNSWTSTGYEQYF
once	TRBV10-1	TRBD2	TRBJ2-1	TGCGCCAGCAGTTCCCCGGGACTAGCCGAGTTCTTC	CASSSPGLAEFF
-	TRBV2	-	TRBJ1-5	TGTGCCAGCATGGGCTTCCGCAATCAGCCCCAGCATTTT	CASMGFRNQPQHF
-	TRBV2	-	TRBJ1-1	TGTGCCAGCTCCTTTACAGAGAACACTGAAGCTTTCTTT	CASSFTENTEAFF
-	TRBV6-1	-	TRBJ2-7	TGTGCCAGCAGTGAAGGGAGGCACTACGAGCAGTACTTC	CASSEGRHYEQYF
-	TRBV28	-	TRBJ2-3	TGTGCCAGCAGTTTGGAGAGGGTTCCCACAGATACGCAGTATTTT	CASSLERVPTDTQYF
-	TRBV5-1	-	TRBJ2-3	TGCGCCAGCAGCTTGGAAGGCAGGCTCACAGATACGCAGTATTTT	CASSLEGRLTDTQYF
few	TRBV7-9	-	TRBJ2-2	TGTGCCAGCAGCTTAGGGGGCGCCCACACCGGGGAGCTGTTTTTT	CASSLGGAHTGELFF
few	TRBV2	-	TRBJ2-7	TGTGCCAGCAGTGACAGGCTACTTGCCTACGAGCAGTACTTC	CASSDRLLAYEQYF
-	TRBV9	TRBD2	TRBJ2-1	TGTGCCAGCAGCTTCCAACTAGCGGGGGACAATGAGCAGTTCTTC	CASSFQLAGDNEQFF
-	TRBV5-1	TRBD2	TRBJ2-7	TGCGCCAGCAGCCCGGGACTAGCAGCTTCCGAGCAGTACTTC	CASSPGLAASEQYF
-	TRBV10-3	-	TRBJ1-1	TGTGCCATCGGAGGCTGGGGGCCGAACACTGAAGCTTTCTTT	CAIGGWGPNTEAFF
few	TRBV19	TRBD1	TRBJ1-4	TGTGCCAGTAGTATAGTACAGGGGTCCGAAAAACTGTTTTTT	CASSIVQGSEKLFF
-	TRBV19	-	TRBJ2-1	TGTGCCAGTAGTAGTAGACAGGACAATGAGCAGTTCTTC	CASSSRQDNEQFF
-	TRBV27	TRBD2	TRBJ2-7	TGTGCCAGCCGACTAGCGGGAGAAAACGAGCAGTACTTC	CASRLAGENEQYF
-	TRBV5-6	TRBD2	TRBJ2-7	TGTGCCAGCAGCCCTTGGGCGGGGGGCGAGCAGTACTTC	CASSPWAGGEQYF
-	TRBV4-1	TRBD1	TRBJ2-7	TGCGCCAGCAGCCAAGAGGGGACAGGGCGCGAGCAGTACTTC	CASSQEGTGREQYF
-	TRBV28	TRBD2	TRBJ2-7	TGTGCCAGCAGTCCACCGACTAGCGCAACCTACGAGCAGTACTTC	CASSPPTSATYEQYF
-	TRBV30	-	TRBJ1-3	TGTGCCTGGACCTGGGCACCCGGAAACACCATATATTTT	CAWTWAPGNTIYF
few	TRBV4-2	TRBD2	TRBJ2-1	TGTGCCAGCAGCCAAGCCAGCGGGAGGGCCGATGAGCAGTTCTTC	CASSQASGRADEQFF
-	TRBV5-1	-	TRBJ2-1	TGCGCCAGCAGCTTGGAAGGGGAAGCGTTCTTC	CASSLEGEAFF
-	TRBV6-1	-	TRBJ2-3	TGTGCCAGCAGTGCTAGCACAGATACGCAGTATTTT	CASSASTDTQYF
once	TRBV2	-	TRBJ1-4	TGTGCCAGCAGTGCAGGGTTAGAAATTGAAAAACTGTTTTTT	CASSAGLEIEKLFF
-	TRBV5-6	-	TRBJ1-2	TGTGCCAGCAGCTTAGCCCAGGGACATCTCTATGGCTACACCTTC	CASSLAQGHLYGYTF
-	TRBV28	TRBD1	TRBJ1-3	TGTGCCAGCACCCCTGGGGGACAGAGGTTCTCTGGAAACACCATATATTTT	CASTPGGQRFSGNTIYF
once	TRBV6-1	TRBD2	TRBJ2-7	TGTGCCAGCAGTGAAATTGCCGTCGGGAGGGTTGCCTACGAGCAGTACTTC	CASSEIAVGRVAYEQYF
few	TRBV15	TRBD1	TRBJ2-3	TGTGCCACCAGCAGAGCCGGGACAGGGTTAGATACGCAGTATTTT	CATSRAGTGLDTQYF
few	TRBV6-1	TRBD2	TRBJ2-3	TGTGCCAGCAGTCGCGGACTAGCGGGAGATACGCAGTATTTT	CASSRGLAGDTQYF
-	TRBV5-6	-	TRBJ2-3	TGTGCCAGCAGCCCCGGCGGTCAGGGATGGCCAGATACGCAGTATTTT	CASSPGGQGWPDTQYF
-	TRBV5-1	-	TRBJ2-5	TGCGCCAGCCGGACAGTCCAAGAGACCCAGTACTTC	CASRTVQETQYF
-	TRBV6-5	-	TRBJ2-1	TGTGCCAGCAGGGAGAACAATGAGCAGTTCTTC	CASRENNEQFF
-	TRBV18	-	TRBJ1-2	TGTGCCAGCTCACCACCGGGGGCGTCAGATGGCTACACCTTC	CASSPPGASDGYTF
-	TRBV7-3	TRBD2	TRBJ2-2	TGTGCCAGCAAGAAAGGGTGGGAGGGCCGCTTTGGGACCGGGGAGCTGTTTTTT	CASKKGWEGRFGTGELFF